This T cell receptor beta chain was sequenced for a study of T cell repertoires in cytomegalovirus infection. TCRdb independently ran MiXCR on the reads; one entry per CDR3 protein. Of roughly 500,000 distinct CDR3 sequences in the sample, 16% were seen once. Trimming shortened V by 5 bases and J by 3 bases, and 14 bases separated the two germline ends. Per the germline V gene, CDR1 is GTSNPN and CDR2 is SVGIG (reference sequence). The CDR3 consists of 14 residues. Sequencing was performed on CD8+ T cells from PBMCs. The source is a human donor in good health (CMV status not recorded). Some clones in this sample may be carry-over from other donors' samples. This sequence joins TRBV30 and TRBJ2-1; D could derive from TRBD1 or TRBD2 (5 bases each). CDR3 loop: CAWGDGAGYNEQFF. For the CDR3, the DNA is TGTGCCTGGGGCGACGGGGCCGGCTACAATGAGCAGTTCTTC.